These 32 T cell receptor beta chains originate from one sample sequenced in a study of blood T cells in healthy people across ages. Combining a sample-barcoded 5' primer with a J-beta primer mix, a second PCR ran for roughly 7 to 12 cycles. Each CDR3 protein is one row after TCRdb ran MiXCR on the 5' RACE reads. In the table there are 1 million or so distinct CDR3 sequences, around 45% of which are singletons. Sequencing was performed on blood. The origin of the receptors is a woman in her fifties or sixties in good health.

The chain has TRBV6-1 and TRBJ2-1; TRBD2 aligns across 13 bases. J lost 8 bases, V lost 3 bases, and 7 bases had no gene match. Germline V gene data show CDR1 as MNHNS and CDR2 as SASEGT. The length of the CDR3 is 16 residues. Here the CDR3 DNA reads TGTGCCAGCAGTGACTATACCGGACTAGCGGGAGATGAGCAGTTCTTC. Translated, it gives CASSDYTGLAGDEQFF.

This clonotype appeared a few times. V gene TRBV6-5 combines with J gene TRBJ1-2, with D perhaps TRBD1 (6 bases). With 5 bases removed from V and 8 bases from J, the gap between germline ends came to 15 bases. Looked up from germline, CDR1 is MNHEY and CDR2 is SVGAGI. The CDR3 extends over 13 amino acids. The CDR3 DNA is TGTGCCAGCAGTGACCGCAAGGGGGAAGGCTACACCTTC. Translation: CASSDRKGEGYTF.

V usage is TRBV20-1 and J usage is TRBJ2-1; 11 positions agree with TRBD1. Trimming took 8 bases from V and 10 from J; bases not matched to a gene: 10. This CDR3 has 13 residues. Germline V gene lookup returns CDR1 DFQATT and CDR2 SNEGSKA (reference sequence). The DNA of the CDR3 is TGCAGTTGGACAGGGGGCTATCTTTTGGAGCAGTTCTTC. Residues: CSWTGGYLLEQFF.

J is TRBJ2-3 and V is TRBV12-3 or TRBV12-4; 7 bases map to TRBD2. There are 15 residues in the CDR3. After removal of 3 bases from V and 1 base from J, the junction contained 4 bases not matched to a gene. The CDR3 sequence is CASSFPSGGTDTQYF. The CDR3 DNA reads TGTGCCAGCAGTTTCCCTAGCGGAGGCACAGATACGCAGTATTTT.

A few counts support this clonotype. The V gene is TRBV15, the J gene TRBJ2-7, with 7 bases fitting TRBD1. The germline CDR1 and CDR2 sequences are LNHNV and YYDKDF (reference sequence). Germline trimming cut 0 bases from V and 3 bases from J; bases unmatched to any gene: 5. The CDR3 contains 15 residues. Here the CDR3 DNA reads TGTGCCACCAGCAGAGAGGCCGGGACAGTCTACGAGCAGTACTTC. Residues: CATSREAGTVYEQYF.

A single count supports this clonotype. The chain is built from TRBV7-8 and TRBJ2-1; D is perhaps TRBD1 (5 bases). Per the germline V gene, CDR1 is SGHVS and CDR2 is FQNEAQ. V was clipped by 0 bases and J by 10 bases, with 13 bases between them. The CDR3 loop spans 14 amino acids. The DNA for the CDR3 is TGTGCCAGCAGCTTAGCGGCGACCTACAGGGAGCAGTTCTTC. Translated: CASSLAATYREQFF.

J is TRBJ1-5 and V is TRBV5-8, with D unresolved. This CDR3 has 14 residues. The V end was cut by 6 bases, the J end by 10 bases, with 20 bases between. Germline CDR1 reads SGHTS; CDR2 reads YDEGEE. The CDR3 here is CASTLKEWGIPQHF. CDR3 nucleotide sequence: TGTGCCAGCACCCTTAAAGAGTGGGGTATACCCCAGCATTTT.

The CDR3 DNA sequence: TGCGCCAGCAGCCCGGGACTAGCGGGAGGGACGCAGTTCTTC. Its protein product is CASSPGLAGGTQFF. The V and J genes are TRBV4-1 and TRBJ2-1, with 16 bases matching TRBD2. The CDR3 totals 14 residues. CDR1 is MGHRA and CDR2 is YSYEKL in the germline V gene. V lost 4 bases, J lost 12 bases, and 3 bases stayed unmatched.

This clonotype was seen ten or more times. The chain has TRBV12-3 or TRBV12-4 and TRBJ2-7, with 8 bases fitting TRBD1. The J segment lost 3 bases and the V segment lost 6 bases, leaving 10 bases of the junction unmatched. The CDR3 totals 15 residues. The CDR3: CASSRGQGLLYEQYF. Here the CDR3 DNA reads TGTGCCAGCAGCCGCGGACAGGGACTTCTCTACGAGCAGTACTTC.

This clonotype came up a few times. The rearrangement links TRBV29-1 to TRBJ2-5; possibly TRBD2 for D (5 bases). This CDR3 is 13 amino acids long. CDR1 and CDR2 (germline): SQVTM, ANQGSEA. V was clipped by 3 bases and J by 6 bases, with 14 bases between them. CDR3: CSVDGVGVQTQYF. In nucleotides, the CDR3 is TGCAGCGTTGATGGGGTCGGGGTGCAGACCCAGTACTTC. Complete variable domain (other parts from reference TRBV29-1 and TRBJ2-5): SAVISQKPSRDICQRGTSLTIQCQVDSQVTMMFWYRQQPGQSLTLIATANQGSEATYESGFVIDKFPISRPNLTFSTLTVSNMSPEDSSIYLCSVDGVGVQTQYFGPGTRLLVL.

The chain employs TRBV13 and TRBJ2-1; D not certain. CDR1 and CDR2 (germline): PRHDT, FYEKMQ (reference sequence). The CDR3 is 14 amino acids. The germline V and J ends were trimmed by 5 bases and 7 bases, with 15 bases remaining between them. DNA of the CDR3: TGTGCCAGCAGCCCCTTTTCTGTTTATAATGAGCAGTTCTTC. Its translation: CASSPFSVYNEQFF.

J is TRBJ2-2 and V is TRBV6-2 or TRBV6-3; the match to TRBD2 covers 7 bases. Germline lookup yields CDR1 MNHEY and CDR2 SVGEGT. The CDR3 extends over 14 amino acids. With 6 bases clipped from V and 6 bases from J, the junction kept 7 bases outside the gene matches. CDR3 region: CASSPTGLSGELFF. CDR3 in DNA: TGTGCCAGCAGCCCGACGGGACTATCCGGGGAGCTGTTTTTT.

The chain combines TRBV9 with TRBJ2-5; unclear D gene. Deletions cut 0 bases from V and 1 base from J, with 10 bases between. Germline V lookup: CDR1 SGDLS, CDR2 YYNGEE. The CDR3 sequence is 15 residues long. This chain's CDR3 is CASSVGIGTQETQYF. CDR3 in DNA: TGTGCCAGCAGCGTAGGAATAGGCACCCAAGAGACCCAGTACTTC.

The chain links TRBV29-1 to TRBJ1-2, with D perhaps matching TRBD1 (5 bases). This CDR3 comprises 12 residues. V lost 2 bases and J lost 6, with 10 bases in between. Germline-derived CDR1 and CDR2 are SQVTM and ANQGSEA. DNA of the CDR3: TGCAGCGTTGAAAACAGGAGCAATGGCTACACCTTC. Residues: CSVENRSNGYTF.

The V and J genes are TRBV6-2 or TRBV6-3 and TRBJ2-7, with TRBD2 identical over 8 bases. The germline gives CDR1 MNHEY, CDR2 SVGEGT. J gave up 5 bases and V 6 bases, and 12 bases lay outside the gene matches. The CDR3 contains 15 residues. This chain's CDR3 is CASSGLAGLFHEQYF. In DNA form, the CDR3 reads TGTGCCAGCAGCGGACTAGCAGGACTCTTCCACGAGCAGTACTTC.

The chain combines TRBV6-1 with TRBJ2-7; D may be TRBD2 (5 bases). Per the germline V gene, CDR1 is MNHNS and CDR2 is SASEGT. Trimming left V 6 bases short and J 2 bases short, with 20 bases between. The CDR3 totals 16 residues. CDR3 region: CASSLQIPLGTYEQYF. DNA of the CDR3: TGTGCCAGCAGCCTACAGATTCCACTAGGCACCTACGAGCAGTACTTC.

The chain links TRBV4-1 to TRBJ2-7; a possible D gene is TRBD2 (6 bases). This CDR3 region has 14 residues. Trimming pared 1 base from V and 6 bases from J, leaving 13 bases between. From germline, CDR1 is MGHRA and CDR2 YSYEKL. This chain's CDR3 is CASSQVGRAGEQYF. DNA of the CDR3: TGCGCCAGCAGCCAAGTCGGGAGAGCGGGCGAGCAGTACTTC.

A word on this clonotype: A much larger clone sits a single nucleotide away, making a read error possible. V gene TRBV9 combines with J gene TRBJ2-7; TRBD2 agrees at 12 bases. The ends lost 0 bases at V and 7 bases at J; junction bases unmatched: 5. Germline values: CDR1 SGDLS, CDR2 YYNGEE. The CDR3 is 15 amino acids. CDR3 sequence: CASSVGTSGNNEQYF. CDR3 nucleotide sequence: TGTGCCAGCAGCGTAGGGACTAGCGGGAACAATGAGCAGTACTTC.

The CDR3, as DNA: TGCGCCAGCAGCTTGGGCCGGGACACCCGGGCGGATACGCAGTATTTT. Amino acids: CASSLGRDTRADTQYF. The rearrangement links TRBV5-1 to TRBJ2-3; the D gene is possibly TRBD1 (6 bases). Trimming shortened V by 0 bases and J by 6 bases, and 17 bases separated the two germline ends. From germline, CDR1 is SGHRS and CDR2 YFSETQ. There are 16 residues in the CDR3.

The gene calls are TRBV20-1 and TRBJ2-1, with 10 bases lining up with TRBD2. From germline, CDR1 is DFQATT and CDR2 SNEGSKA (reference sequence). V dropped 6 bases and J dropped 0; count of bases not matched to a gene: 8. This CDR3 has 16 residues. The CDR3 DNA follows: TGCAGTGCAGACTCTAGCGGGAGCTTCTCCTACAATGAGCAGTTCTTC. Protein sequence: CSADSSGSFSYNEQFF.

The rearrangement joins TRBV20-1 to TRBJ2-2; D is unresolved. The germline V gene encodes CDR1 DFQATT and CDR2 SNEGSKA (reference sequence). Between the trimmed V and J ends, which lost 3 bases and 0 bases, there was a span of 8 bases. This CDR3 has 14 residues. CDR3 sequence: CSARVLPNTGELFF. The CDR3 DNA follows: TGCAGTGCTAGGGTTCTCCCGAACACCGGGGAGCTGTTTTTT.

The CDR3 loop reads CASRASPWDEQFF. In nucleotides, the CDR3 is TGTGCCAGCAGGGCTAGCCCTTGGGATGAGCAGTTCTTC. This rearrangement joins TRBV6-5 to TRBJ2-1; a possible D gene is TRBD2 (5 bases). The germline gives CDR1 MNHEY, CDR2 SVGAGI. This CDR3 region has 13 residues. V was trimmed by 6 bases and J by 8 bases, leaving 14 bases between them.

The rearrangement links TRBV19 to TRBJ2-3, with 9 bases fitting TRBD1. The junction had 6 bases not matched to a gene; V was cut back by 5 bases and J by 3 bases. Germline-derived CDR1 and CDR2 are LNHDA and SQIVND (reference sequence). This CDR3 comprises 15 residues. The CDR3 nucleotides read TGTGCCAGTAGTGAGCCGGGACAGGGTACAGATACGCAGTATTTT. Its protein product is CASSEPGQGTDTQYF.

The CDR3 loop is CSARRTGLNEKLFF. CDR3 DNA sequence: TGCAGTGCCAGGCGGACAGGGCTAAATGAAAAACTGTTTTTT. V usage is TRBV20-1 and J usage is TRBJ1-4, with 8 bases lining up with TRBD1. The CDR3 is made up of 14 amino acids. The trim removed 6 bases at V and 5 bases at J, leaving 8 bases unmatched. Germline V CDR1 and CDR2: DFQATT, SNEGSKA (reference sequence).

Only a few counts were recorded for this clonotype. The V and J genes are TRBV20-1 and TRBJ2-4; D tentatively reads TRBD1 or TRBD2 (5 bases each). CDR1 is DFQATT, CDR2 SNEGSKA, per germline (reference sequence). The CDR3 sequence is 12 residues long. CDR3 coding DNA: TGCAGAAGAGGGGAGGCCAAAAACATTCAGTACTTC. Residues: CRRGEAKNIQYF.

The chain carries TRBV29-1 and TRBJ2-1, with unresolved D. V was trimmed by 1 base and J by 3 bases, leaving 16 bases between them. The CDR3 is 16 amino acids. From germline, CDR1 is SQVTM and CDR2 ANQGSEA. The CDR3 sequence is CSVEAMSPQIYNEQFF. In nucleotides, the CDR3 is TGCAGCGTTGAAGCCATGTCCCCACAAATCTACAATGAGCAGTTCTTC.

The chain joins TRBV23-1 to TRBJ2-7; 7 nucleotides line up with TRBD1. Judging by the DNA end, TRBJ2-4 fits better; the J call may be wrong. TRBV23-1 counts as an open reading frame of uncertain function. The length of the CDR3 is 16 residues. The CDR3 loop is CASSQALQGFKNIQYF. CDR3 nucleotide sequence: TGCGCCAGCAGTCAAGCCCTACAGGGGTTCAAAAACATTCAGTACTTC.

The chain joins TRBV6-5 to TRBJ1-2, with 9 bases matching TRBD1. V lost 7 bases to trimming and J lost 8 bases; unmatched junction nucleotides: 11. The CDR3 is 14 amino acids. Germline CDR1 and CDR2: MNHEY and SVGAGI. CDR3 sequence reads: CASKPQGARLGYTF. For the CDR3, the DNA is TGTGCCAGCAAGCCACAGGGGGCCCGGTTGGGCTACACCTTC.

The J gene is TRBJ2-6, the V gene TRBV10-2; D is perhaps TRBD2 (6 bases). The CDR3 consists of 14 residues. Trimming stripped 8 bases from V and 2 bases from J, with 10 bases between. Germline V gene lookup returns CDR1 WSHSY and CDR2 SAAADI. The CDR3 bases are TGCGCCAGCGGAGGAGGGACTGGGGCCAACGTCCTGACTTTC. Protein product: CASGGGTGANVLTF.

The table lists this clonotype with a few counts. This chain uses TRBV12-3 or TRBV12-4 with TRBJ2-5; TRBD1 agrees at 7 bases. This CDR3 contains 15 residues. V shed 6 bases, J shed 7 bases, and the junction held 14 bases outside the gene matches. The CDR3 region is CASSSDRAWEGTQYF. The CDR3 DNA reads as TGTGCCAGCAGCTCTGACAGGGCGTGGGAAGGGACCCAGTACTTC.

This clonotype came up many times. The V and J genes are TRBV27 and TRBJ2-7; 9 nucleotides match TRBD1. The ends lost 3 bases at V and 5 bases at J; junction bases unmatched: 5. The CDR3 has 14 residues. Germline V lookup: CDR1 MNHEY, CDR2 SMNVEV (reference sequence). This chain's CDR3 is CASSLGTGSDEQYF. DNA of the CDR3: TGTGCCAGCAGTTTGGGGACAGGGAGCGACGAGCAGTACTTC.

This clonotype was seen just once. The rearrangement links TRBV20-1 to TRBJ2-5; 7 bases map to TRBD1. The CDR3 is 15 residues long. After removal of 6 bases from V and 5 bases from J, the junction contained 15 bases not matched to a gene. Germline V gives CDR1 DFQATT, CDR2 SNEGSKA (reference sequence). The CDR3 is CSAGQHRGGSETQYF. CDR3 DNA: TGCAGTGCAGGACAACACAGGGGTGGTAGCGAGACCCAGTACTTC.